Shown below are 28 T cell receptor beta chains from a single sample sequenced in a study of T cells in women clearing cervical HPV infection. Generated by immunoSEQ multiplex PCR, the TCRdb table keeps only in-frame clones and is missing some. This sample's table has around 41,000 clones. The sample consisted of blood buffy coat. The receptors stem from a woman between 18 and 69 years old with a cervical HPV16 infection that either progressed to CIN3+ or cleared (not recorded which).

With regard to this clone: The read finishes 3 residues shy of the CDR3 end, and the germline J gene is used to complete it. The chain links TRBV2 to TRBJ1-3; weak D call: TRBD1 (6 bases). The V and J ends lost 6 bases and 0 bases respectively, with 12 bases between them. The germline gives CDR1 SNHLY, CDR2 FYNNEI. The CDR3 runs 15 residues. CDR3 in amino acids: CASSAGQLSGNTIYF. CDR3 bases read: TGTGCCAGCAGCGCGGGACAACTCTCTGGAAACACC.

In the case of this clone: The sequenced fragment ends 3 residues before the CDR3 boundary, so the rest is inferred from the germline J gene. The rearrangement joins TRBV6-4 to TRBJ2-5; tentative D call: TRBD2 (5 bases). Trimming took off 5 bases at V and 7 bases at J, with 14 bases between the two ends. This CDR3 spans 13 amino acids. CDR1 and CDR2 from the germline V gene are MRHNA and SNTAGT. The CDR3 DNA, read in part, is TGTGCCAGCAGTACCGGGGTTGAGACGACC. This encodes CASSTGVETT. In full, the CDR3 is CASSTGVETTQYF.

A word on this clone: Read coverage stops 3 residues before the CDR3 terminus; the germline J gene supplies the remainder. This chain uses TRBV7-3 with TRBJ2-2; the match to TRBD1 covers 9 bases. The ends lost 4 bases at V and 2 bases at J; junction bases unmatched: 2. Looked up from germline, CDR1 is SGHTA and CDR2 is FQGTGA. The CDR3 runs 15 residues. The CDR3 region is CASSSGQGNTGELFF. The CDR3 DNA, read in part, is TGTGCCAGCAGCTCGGGACAGGGTAACACCGGGGAG. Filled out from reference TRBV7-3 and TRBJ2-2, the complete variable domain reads GAGVSQTPSNKVTEKGKYVELRCDPISGHTALYWYRQSLGQGPEFLIYFQGTGAADDSGLPNDRFFAVRPEGSVSTLKIQRTERGDSAVYLCASSSGQGNTGELFFGEGSRLTVL.

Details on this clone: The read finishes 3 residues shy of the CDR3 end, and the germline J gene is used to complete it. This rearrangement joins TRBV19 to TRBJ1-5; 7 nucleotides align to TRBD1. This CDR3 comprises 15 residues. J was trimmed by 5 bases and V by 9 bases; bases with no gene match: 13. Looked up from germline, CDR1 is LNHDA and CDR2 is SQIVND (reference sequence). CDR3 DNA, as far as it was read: TGTGCCAGCAAAGGTCCGGGACAGACACATCAGCCC. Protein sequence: CASKGPGQTHQP. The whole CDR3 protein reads CASKGPGQTHQPQHF.

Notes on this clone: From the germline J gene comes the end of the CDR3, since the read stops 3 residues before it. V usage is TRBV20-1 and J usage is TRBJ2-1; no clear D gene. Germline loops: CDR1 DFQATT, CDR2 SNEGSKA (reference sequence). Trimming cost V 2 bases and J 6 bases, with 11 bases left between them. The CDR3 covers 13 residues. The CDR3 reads CSARIRVGNEQFF. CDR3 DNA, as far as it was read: TGCAGTGCTAGAATTCGGGTGGGCAATGAG.

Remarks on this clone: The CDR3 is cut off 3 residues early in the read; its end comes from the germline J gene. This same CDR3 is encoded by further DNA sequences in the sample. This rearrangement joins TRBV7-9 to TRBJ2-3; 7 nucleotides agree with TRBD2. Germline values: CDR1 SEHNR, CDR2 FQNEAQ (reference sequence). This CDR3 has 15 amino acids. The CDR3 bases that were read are TGTGCCAGCAGCTCCCCCCTGGGACTATCTTTAACG. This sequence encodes CASSSPLGLSLT. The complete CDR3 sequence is CASSSPLGLSLTQYF. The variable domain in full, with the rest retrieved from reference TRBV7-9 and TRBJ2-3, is DTGVSQNPRHKITKRGQNVTFRCDPISEHNRLYWYRQTLGQGPEFLTYFQNEAQLEKSRLLSDRFSAERPKGSFSTLEIQRTEQGDSAMYLCASSSPLGLSLTQYFGPGTRLTVL.

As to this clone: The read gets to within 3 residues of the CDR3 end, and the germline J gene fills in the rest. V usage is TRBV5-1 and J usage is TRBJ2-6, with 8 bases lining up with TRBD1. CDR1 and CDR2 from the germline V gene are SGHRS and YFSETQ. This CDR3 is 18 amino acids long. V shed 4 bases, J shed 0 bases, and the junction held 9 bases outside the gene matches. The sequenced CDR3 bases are TGCGCCAGCAGCCTCCGACAGGGGCGCCTCTCTGGGGCCAACGTC. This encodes CASSLRQGRLSGANV. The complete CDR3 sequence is CASSLRQGRLSGANVLTF.

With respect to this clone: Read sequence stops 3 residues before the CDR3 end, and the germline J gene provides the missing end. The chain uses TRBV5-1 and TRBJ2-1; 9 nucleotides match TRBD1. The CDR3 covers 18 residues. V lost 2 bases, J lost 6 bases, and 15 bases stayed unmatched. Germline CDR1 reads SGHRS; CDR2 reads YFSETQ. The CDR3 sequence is CASSLAGLQGARLNEQFF. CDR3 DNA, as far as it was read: TGCGCCAGCAGCTTAGCCGGTCTACAGGGGGCACGTCTCAATGAG. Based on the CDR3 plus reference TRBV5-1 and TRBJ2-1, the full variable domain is KAGVTQTPRYLIKTRGQQVTLSCSPISGHRSVSWYQQTPGQGLQFLFEYFSETQRNKGNFPGRFSGRQFSNSRSEMNVSTLELGDSALYLCASSLAGLQGARLNEQFFGPGTRLTVL.

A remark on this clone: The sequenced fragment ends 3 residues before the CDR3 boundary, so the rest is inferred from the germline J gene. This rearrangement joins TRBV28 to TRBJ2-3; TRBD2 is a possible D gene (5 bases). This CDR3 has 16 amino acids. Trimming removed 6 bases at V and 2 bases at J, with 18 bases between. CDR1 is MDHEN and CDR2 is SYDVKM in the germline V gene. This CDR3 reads CASSAKYRTYTDTQYF. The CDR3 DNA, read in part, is TGTGCCAGCAGCGCCAAGTACCGGACTTACACAGATACG.

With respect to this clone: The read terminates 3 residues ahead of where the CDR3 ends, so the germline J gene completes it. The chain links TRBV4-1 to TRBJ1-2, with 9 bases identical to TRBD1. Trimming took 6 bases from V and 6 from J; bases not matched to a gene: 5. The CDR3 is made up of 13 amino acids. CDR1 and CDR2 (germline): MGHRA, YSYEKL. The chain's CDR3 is CASRSTGGDGYTF. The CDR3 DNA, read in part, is TGCGCCAGCAGATCGACAGGGGGGGATGGC.

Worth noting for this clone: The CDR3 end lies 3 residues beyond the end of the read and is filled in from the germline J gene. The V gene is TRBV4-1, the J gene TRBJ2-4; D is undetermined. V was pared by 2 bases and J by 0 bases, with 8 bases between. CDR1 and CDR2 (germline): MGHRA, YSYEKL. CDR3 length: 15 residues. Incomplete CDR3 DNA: TGCGCCAGCAGCCAACCTACAGTAGCCAAAAACATT. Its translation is CASSQPTVAKNI. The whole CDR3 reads CASSQPTVAKNIQYF.

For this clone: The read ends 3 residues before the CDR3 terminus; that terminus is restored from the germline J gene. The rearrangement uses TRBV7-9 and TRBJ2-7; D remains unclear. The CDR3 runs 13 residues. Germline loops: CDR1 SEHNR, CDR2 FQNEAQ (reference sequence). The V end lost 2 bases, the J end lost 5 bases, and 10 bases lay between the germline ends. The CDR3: CASSLNRDNEQYF. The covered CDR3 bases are TGTGCCAGCAGCTTAAACAGAGACAACGAG.

CDR3 in amino acids: CASSLMPGKTQYF. Partial CDR3 DNA: TGTGCCAGCAGCTTAATGCCAGGGAAAACC. The chain recombines TRBV11-2 with TRBJ2-5, with D possibly TRBD1 on 5 matching bases. The read gets to within 3 residues of the CDR3 end, and the germline J gene fills in the rest. Germline-derived CDR1 and CDR2 are SGHAT and FQNNGV. The CDR3 length is 13 residues. The complete variable domain, with remaining parts taken from reference TRBV11-2 and TRBJ2-5, reads EAGVAQSPRYKIIEKRQSVAFWCNPISGHATLYWYQQILGQGPKLLIQFQNNGVVDDSQLPKDRFSAERLKGVDSTLKIQPAKLEDSAVYLCASSLMPGKTQYFGPGTRLLVL.

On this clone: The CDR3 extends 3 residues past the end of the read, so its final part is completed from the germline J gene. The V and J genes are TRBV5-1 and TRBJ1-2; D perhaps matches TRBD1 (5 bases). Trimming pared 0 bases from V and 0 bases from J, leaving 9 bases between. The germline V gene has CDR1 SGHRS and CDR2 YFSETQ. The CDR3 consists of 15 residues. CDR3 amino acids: CASSLGGAPNYGYTF. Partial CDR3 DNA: TGCGCCAGCAGCTTGGGAGGGGCGCCTAACTATGGC.

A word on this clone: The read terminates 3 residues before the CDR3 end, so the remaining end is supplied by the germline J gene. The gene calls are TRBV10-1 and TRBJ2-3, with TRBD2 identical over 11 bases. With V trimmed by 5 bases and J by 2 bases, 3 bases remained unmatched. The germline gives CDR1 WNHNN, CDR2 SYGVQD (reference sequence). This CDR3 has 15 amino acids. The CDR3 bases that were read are TGCGCCAGCAGTAGGGGACTAGCGGTCACAGATACG. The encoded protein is CASSRGLAVTDT. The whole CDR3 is CASSRGLAVTDTQYF.

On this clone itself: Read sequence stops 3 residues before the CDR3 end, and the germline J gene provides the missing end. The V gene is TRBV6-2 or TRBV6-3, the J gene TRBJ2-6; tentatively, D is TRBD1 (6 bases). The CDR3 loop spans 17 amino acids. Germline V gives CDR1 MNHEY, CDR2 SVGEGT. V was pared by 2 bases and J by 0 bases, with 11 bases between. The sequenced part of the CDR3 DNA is TGTGCCAGCAGTTACGGACAGCACTACTCTGGGGCCAACGTC. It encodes CASSYGQHYSGANV. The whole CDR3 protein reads CASSYGQHYSGANVLTF.

The sequenced CDR3 bases are TGTGCCAGCAGTCAGGTAGTTGCGGGAGGGACAGATACG. Protein product: CASSQVVAGGTDT. The complete CDR3 protein is CASSQVVAGGTDTQYF. J is TRBJ2-3 and V is TRBV28; 9 bases are a match to TRBD2. Read data end 3 residues before the CDR3 end; the end is taken from the germline J gene. Trimming removed 5 bases from V and 3 bases from J; junction bases left unmatched: 9. Looked up from germline, CDR1 is MDHEN and CDR2 is SYDVKM. The CDR3 spans 16 residues.

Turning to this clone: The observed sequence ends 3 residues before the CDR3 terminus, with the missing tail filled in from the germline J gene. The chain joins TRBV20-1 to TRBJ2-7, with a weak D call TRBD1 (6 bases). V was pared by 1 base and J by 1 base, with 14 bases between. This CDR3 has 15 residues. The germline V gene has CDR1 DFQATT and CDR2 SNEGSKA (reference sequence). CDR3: CSARAGQKLSYEQYF. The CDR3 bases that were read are TGCAGTGCTAGAGCCGGACAGAAGTTGTCCTACGAG.

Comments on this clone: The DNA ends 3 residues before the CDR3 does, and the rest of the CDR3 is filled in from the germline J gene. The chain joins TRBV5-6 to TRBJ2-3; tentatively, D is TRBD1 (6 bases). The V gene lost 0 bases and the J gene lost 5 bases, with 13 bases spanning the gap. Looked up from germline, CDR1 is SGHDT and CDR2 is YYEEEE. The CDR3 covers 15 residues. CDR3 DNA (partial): TGTGCCAGCAGCTTGGAGGACAGACTTGGAGATACG. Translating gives CASSLEDRLGDT. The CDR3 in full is CASSLEDRLGDTQYF.

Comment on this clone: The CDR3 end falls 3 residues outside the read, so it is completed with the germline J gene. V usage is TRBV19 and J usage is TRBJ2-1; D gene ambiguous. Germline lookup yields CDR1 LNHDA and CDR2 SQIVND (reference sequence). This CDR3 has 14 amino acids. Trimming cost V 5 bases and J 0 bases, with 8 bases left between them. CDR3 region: CASSPGSSYNEQFF. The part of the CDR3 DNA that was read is TGTGCCAGTAGTCCAGGCAGCTCCTACAATGAG.

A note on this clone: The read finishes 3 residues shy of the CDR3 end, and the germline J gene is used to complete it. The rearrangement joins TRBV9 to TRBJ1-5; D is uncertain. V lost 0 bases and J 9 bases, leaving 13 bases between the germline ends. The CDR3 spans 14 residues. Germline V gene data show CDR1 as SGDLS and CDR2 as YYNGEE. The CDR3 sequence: CASSVGTTGGPQHF. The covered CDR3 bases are TGTGCCAGCAGCGTAGGCACGACTGGTGGGCCC. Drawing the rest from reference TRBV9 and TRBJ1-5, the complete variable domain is DSGVTQTPKHLITATGQRVTLRCSPRSGDLSVYWYQQSLDQGLQFLIQYYNGEERAKGNILERFSAQQFPDLHSELNLSSLELGDSALYFCASSVGTTGGPQHFGDGTRLSIL.

CDR3 DNA (partial): TGCGCCAGCAGCCTAGCTAGCGGGACCCGGGGAGATACG. This translates into CASSLASGTRGDT. The complete CDR3 reads CASSLASGTRGDTQYF. The chain carries TRBV4-1 and TRBJ2-3; 9 bases are shared with TRBD2. Sequencing ends 3 residues short of the CDR3 end; the germline J gene provides the rest. V lost 4 bases to trimming and J lost 5 bases; unmatched junction nucleotides: 10. Germline CDR1 MGHRA, CDR2 YSYEKL. CDR3 length: 16 amino acids.

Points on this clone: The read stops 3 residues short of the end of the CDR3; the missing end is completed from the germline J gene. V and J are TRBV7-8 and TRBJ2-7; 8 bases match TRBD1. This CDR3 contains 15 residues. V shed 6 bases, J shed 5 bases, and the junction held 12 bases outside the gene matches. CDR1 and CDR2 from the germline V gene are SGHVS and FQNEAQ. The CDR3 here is CASSTAGTGVHEQYF. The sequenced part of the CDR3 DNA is TGTGCCAGCAGTACGGCCGGGACAGGTGTCCACGAG.

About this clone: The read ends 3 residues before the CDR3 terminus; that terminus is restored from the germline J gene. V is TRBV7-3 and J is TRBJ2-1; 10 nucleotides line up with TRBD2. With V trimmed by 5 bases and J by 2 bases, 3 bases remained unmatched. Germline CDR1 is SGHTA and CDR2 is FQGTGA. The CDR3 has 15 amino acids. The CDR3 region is CASSLTSGPYNEQFF. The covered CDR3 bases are TGTGCCAGCAGCCTGACTAGCGGGCCCTACAATGAG.

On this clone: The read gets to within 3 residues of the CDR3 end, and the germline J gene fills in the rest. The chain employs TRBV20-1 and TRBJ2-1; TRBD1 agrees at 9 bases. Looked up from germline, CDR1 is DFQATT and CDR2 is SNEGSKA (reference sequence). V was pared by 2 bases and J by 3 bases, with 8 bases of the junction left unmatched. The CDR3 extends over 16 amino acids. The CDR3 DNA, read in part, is TGCAGTGCTAGAACGACGGACAGGGGTCTCTACAATGAG. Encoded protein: CSARTTDRGLYNE. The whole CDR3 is CSARTTDRGLYNEQFF.

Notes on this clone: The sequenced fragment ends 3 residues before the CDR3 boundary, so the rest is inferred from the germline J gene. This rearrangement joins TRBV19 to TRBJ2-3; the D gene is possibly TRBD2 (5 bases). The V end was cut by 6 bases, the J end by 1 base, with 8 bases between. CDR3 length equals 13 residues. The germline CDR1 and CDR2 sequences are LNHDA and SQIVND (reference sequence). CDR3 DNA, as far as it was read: TGTGCCAGTAGCCCCGGGGGCACAGATACG. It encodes CASSPGGTDT. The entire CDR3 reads CASSPGGTDTQYF.

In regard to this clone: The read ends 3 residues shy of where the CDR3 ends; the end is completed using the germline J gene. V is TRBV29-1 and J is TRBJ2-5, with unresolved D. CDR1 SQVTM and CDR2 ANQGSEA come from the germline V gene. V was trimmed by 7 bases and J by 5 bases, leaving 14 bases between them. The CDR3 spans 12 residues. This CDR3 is CSAVQMMETQYF. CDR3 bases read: TGCAGCGCCGTACAGATGATGGAGACC.

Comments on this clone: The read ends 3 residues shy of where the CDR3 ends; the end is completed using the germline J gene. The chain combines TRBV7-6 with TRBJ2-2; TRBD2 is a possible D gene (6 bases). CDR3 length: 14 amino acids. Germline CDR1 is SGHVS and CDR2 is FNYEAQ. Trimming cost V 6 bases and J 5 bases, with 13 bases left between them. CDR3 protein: CASSPGVQTGELFF. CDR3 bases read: TGTGCCAGCAGTCCGGGGGTCCAAACCGGGGAG.